One and the same sample provided the 20 T cell receptor beta chains below, sequenced in a study of siplizumab effects on memory and regulatory T cells. Only in-frame clones appear in the TCRdb table, and some are missing; sequencing was by immunoSEQ multiplex PCR. The sample lists approximately 94,000 clones; more than 95% were seen once. The sequencing sample was made of naive CD4+ T cells sorted from blood. These receptors were obtained from a human donor in good health.

This clone has just one count. V and J are TRBV5-4 and TRBJ2-7; the match to TRBD1 covers 9 bases. Germline V gives CDR1 SGHNT, CDR2 YYREEE (reference sequence). The CDR3 is 15 residues long. The V gene end was trimmed by 4 bases and the J gene end by 3 bases; junction bases not matched to a gene: 8. CDR3 amino acids: CASSMGGDRVYEQYF. CDR3 bases: TGTGCCAGCAGCATGGGGGGGGACAGGGTCTACGAGCAGTACTTC.

This rearrangement joins TRBV7-2 to TRBJ2-3; unclear D gene. The CDR3 length is 13 residues. V was cut by 5 bases and J by 6 bases, with 12 bases left in between. The germline CDR1 and CDR2 sequences are SGHTA and FQGNSA. Written as DNA, the CDR3 is TGTGCCAGCAGCCCTCACCTCGGGGATACGCAGTATTTT. Translated, it gives CASSPHLGDTQYF. The full variable domain, in which reference TRBV7-2 and TRBJ2-3 provide the parts outside the CDR3, is GAGVSQSPSNKVTEKGKDVELRCDPISGHTALYWYRQSLGQGLEFLIYFQGNSAPDKSGLPSDRFSAERTGGSVSTLTIQRTQQEDSAVYLCASSPHLGDTQYFGPGTRLTVL.

This clone was seen once. This chain uses TRBV28 with TRBJ2-5; D perhaps matches TRBD1 (5 bases). In germline, CDR1 is MDHEN, CDR2 SYDVKM. V was cut by 0 bases and J by 1 base, with 6 bases left in between. The CDR3 consists of 14 residues. The CDR3 reads CASSLWTVQETQYF. As DNA, the CDR3 is TGTGCCAGCAGTTTATGGACAGTCCAAGAGACCCAGTACTTC.

The gene calls are TRBV30 and TRBJ1-4; maybe TRBD1 (5 bases). There are 13 residues in the CDR3. V lost 4 bases and J lost 2, with 8 bases in between. Germline-derived CDR1 and CDR2 are GTSNPN and SVGIG (reference sequence). CDR3 bases: TGTGCCTGGAACCGGGACACTAATGAAAAACTGTTTTTT. It is translated as CAWNRDTNEKLFF.

The chain links TRBV28 to TRBJ2-7, with TRBD1 matching 8 bases. The CDR3 is 15 residues long. Germline CDR1 is MDHEN and CDR2 is SYDVKM. J gave up 4 bases and V 6 bases, and 11 bases lay outside the gene matches. The CDR3 DNA sequence: TGTGCCAGCAGATTCCAGAGACAGGGGTTTTACGAGCAGTACTTC. This encodes CASRFQRQGFYEQYF.

This clone was detected only once. CDR3 nucleotides: TGTGCCATCAGTGACGGGGGGGGAGCAAAAGAGACCCAGTACTTC. Translated, it gives CAISDGGGAKETQYF. The chain joins TRBV10-3 to TRBJ2-5; 8 bases are a match to TRBD2. The CDR3 loop spans 15 amino acids. The J segment lost 3 bases and the V segment lost 3 bases, leaving 6 bases of the junction unmatched. The V gene's germline CDR1 is ENHRY and CDR2 SYGVKD.

The chain employs TRBV21-1 and TRBJ1-2; TRBD1 was called by the table and not checked on the DNA. TRBV21-1 is classified as a pseudogene. This CDR3 is built from 14 residues. The CDR3 sequence: CASTTLTGTYGYTF. The CDR3 bases are TGTGCCAGCACAACCCTGACAGGGACCTATGGCTACACCTTC.

The V gene is TRBV18, the J gene TRBJ1-3, with a weak D call TRBD1 (5 bases). The CDR3 spans 14 residues. Germline values: CDR1 KGHSH, CDR2 LQKENI. The V end lost 3 bases, the J end lost 2 bases, and 8 bases lay between the germline ends. This CDR3 is CASSPGATGNTIYF. CDR3 coding DNA: TGTGCCAGCTCACCTGGGGCAACTGGAAACACCATATATTTT.

The rearrangement joins TRBV7-9 to TRBJ1-1; D gene unclear. Germline V lookup: CDR1 SEHNR, CDR2 FQNEAQ (reference sequence). Deletions cut 2 bases from V and 5 bases from J, with 9 bases between. This CDR3 region has 13 residues. In nucleotides, the CDR3 is TGTGCCAGCAGCTTAATGTTAGGGACTGAAGCTTTCTTT. Translated: CASSLMLGTEAFF.

Only one count was recorded for this clone. The rearrangement joins TRBV5-6 to TRBJ1-2; D is perhaps TRBD1 (5 bases). The V gene lost 2 bases and the J gene lost 4 bases, with 9 bases spanning the gap. The CDR3 has 13 residues. Germline CDR1 is SGHDT and CDR2 is YYEEEE. CDR3: CASSLQVPYGYTF. The CDR3 nucleotides are TGTGCCAGCAGCTTACAGGTCCCCTATGGCTACACCTTC.

The rearrangement joins TRBV6-5 to TRBJ2-3; 10 positions agree with TRBD2. Germline CDR1 MNHEY, CDR2 SVGAGI. The CDR3 extends over 16 amino acids. The V and J ends lost 3 bases and 5 bases, in that order; junction bases with no gene match: 8. CDR3 sequence (DNA): TGTGCCAGCAGTTATCCGGCTAGCGGGGGTGGAGATACGCAGTATTTT. Its protein is CASSYPASGGGDTQYF.

This chain joins TRBV19 and TRBJ2-3, with 8 bases lining up with TRBD2. Germline values: CDR1 LNHDA, CDR2 SQIVND (reference sequence). The trim removed 5 bases at V and 2 bases at J, leaving 3 bases unmatched. The CDR3 covers 14 residues. The CDR3 nucleotides are TGTGCCAGTAGTTCGGGGGGGCTCACAGATACGCAGTATTTT. Amino acids: CASSSGGLTDTQYF.

The J gene is TRBJ2-2, the V gene TRBV2; TRBD2 agrees at 8 bases. The CDR3 is made up of 15 amino acids. V gave up 6 bases and J gave up 7 bases; unmatched junction bases: 10. Per the germline V gene, CDR1 is SNHLY and CDR2 is FYNNEI. The CDR3, as DNA: TGTGCCAGCAGGACATACGGGACTAGTTACGGGGAGCTGTTTTTT. Its protein is CASRTYGTSYGELFF.

The rearrangement joins TRBV9 to TRBJ2-3; no clear D gene. V lost 1 base, J lost 5 bases, and 2 bases lay in between. The CDR3 is made up of 11 amino acids. Germline-derived CDR1 and CDR2 are SGDLS and YYNGEE. The CDR3 protein is CASSVKDTQYF. The CDR3 coding sequence is TGTGCCAGCAGCGTAAAAGATACGCAGTATTTT.

As for this clone: A junction end diverges from the germline sequence, so it may reflect a read error. V is TRBV7-7 and J is TRBJ2-5, with 7 bases that match TRBD2. CDR1 is SSHAT, CDR2 FNYEAQ, per germline (reference sequence). The CDR3 runs to 12 residues. The CDR3 DNA sequence: TGTGCCAGCACCCCCCAGGGAGGGGTGGAGAACTTC. Translated, it gives CASTPQGGVENF.

The chain employs TRBV4-1 and TRBJ2-4; TRBD1 might be the D (5 bases). V lost 0 bases and J 7 bases, leaving 22 bases between the germline ends. The CDR3 consists of 18 residues. The germline gives CDR1 MGHRA, CDR2 YSYEKL. In DNA, the CDR3 is TGCGCCAGCAGCCAAGATAGGGGCGGACAATGGGGCAGTAACATTCAGTACTTC. This gives the protein CASSQDRGGQWGSNIQYF.

The chain carries TRBV7-9 and TRBJ2-5; 8 bases are shared with TRBD2. The CDR3 extends over 13 amino acids. Germline CDR1 reads SEHNR; CDR2 reads FQNEAQ (reference sequence). The trim removed 8 bases at V and 4 bases at J, leaving 6 bases unmatched. CDR3 protein: CASSTREGETQYF. The CDR3 DNA reads as TGTGCCAGCTCTACCCGGGAGGGAGAGACCCAGTACTTC.

This chain connects TRBV19 to TRBJ2-4; TRBD1 aligns across 9 bases. In germline, CDR1 is LNHDA, CDR2 SQIVND (reference sequence). The CDR3 has 16 residues. V was clipped by 3 bases and J by 1 base; unmatched bases: 4. The CDR3 DNA reads as TGTGCCAGTAGTATGGCGACAGGGGGGGCCAAAAACATTCAGTACTTC. It yields the protein CASSMATGGAKNIQYF.

In the case of this clone: Other DNA sequences from this sample encode an identical CDR3 as well. This rearrangement joins TRBV2 to TRBJ2-5; D ambiguous. Germline V lookup: CDR1 SNHLY, CDR2 FYNNEI. This CDR3 has 12 amino acids. V shed 6 bases and J shed 2 bases, with 7 bases lying between them. The CDR3 is CASRAVQETQYF. CDR3 DNA: TGTGCCAGCAGGGCAGTACAAGAGACCCAGTACTTC.

The chain joins TRBV11-2 to TRBJ2-2; 7 positions match TRBD1. The CDR3 has 14 residues. The ends lost 4 bases at V and 4 bases at J; junction bases unmatched: 3. Germline assignment: CDR1 SGHAT and CDR2 FQNNGV. CDR3 residues: CASSSTGITGELFF. The CDR3 bases are TGTGCCAGCAGCTCGACAGGGATCACCGGGGAGCTGTTTTTT.